Below are 22 T cell receptor beta chains sequenced from a single sample in a study of response to subunit inactivated influenza vaccine. Via MiXCR, TCRdb re-called the RT-PCR reads, giving one row per CDR3 protein. The sample lists more than 450,000 distinct CDR3 sequences, 11% occurring once. This sample was also put to use in a study of T cells expressing NK-cell markers. That source reports: TCR beta cDNA was generated via 5'RACE template switching incorporating UMIs.

The sequencing used PBMCs from blood, collected on the day of vaccination. The receptors were gathered from a man aged 45 to 65 who received an inactivated influenza vaccine.

In this sample, this clonotype turned up a few times. The rearrangement links TRBV12-3 or TRBV12-4 to TRBJ2-1; 8 nucleotides align to TRBD2. V was pared by 6 bases and J by 4 bases, with 5 bases of the junction left unmatched. The CDR3 loop spans 14 amino acids. CDR3: CASSRGGLYNEQFF. Here the CDR3 DNA reads TGTGCCAGCAGCCGCGGGGGGTTGTACAATGAGCAGTTCTTC.

There are a few counts of this clonotype. This chain links TRBV9 with TRBJ2-3; no firm D call. This CDR3 is 12 amino acids long. The V end was cut by 4 bases, the J end by 6 bases, with 9 bases between. Looked up from germline, CDR1 is SGDLS and CDR2 is YYNGEE. For the CDR3, the DNA is TGTGCCAGCAGCCGAGAAGCGGATACGCAGTATTTT. Encoded protein: CASSREADTQYF.

This clonotype was observed a handful of times. The rearrangement uses TRBV25-1 and TRBJ1-1; 7 bases agree with TRBD1. The CDR3 length is 13 residues. V shed 7 bases, J shed 4 bases, and the junction held 6 bases outside the gene matches. The germline CDR1 and CDR2 sequences are MGHDK and SYGVNS. CDR3: CASKSTGPTEAFF. The CDR3 nucleotides are TGTGCCAGCAAATCGACAGGGCCCACTGAAGCTTTCTTT.

This clonotype has a handful of counts. This chain connects TRBV5-1 to TRBJ2-7; D could derive from TRBD1 or TRBD2 (5 bases each). Germline CDR1 reads SGHRS; CDR2 reads YFSETQ. CDR3 length: 15 residues. The V end lost 2 bases, the J end lost 7 bases, and 19 bases lay between the germline ends. The CDR3 bases are TGCGCCAGCAGCTTCCGAGGGACGGATACGGAGGAGCAGTACTTC. Translating gives CASSFRGTDTEEQYF.

The V gene is TRBV7-8, the J gene TRBJ1-1; maybe TRBD1 (6 bases). CDR1 and CDR2 (germline): SGHVS, FQNEAQ. V lost 5 bases, J lost 1 base, and 14 bases lay in between. This CDR3 region has 15 residues. CDR3 DNA sequence: TGTGCCAGCAGCACTCCCGTGACAGGGAACACTGAAGCTTTCTTT. Translating it yields CASSTPVTGNTEAFF. Based on the CDR3 plus reference TRBV7-8 and TRBJ1-1, the full variable domain is GAGVSQSPRYKVAKRGQDVALRCDPISGHVSLFWYQQALGQGPEFLTYFQNEAQLDKSGLPSDRFFAERPEGSVSTLKIQRTQQEDSAVYLCASSTPVTGNTEAFFGQGTRLTVV.

This clonotype was counted a few times. The chain links TRBV5-1 to TRBJ1-4; D uncertain. Trimming removed 1 base at V and 3 bases at J, with 4 bases between. Germline CDR1 and CDR2: SGHRS and YFSETQ. The CDR3 consists of 13 residues. This CDR3 is CASSLSANEKLFF. CDR3 coding DNA: TGCGCCAGCAGCTTGTCAGCTAATGAAAAACTGTTTTTT.

This clonotype was detected a few times. J is TRBJ1-6 and V is TRBV6-5; D gene uncertain. There are 15 residues in the CDR3. With 0 bases removed from V and 6 bases from J, the gap between germline ends came to 9 bases. The V gene's germline CDR1 is MNHEY and CDR2 SVGAGI. The CDR3 sequence: CASSYSTTVNSPLHF. The CDR3 DNA reads as TGTGCCAGCAGTTACTCGACTACAGTTAATTCACCCCTCCACTTT.

This clonotype has only a few counts. The rearrangement joins TRBV27 to TRBJ2-1; D is ambiguous. Trimming pared 3 bases from V and 4 bases from J, leaving 16 bases between. CDR1 and CDR2 from the germline V gene are MNHEY and SMNVEV (reference sequence). The CDR3 has 16 amino acids. The CDR3 is CASSLDRVGFYNEQFF. Written as DNA, the CDR3 is TGTGCCAGCAGTTTGGACCGGGTGGGGTTTTACAATGAGCAGTTCTTC.

This clonotype was seen a handful of times. The chain carries TRBV27 and TRBJ2-7; a possible D gene is TRBD2 (6 bases). V was trimmed by 6 bases and J by 3 bases, leaving 18 bases between them. Germline CDR1 MNHEY, CDR2 SMNVEV (reference sequence). The CDR3 consists of 15 residues. The CDR3 reads CASSPNQRAYYEQYF. Here the CDR3 DNA reads TGTGCCAGCAGCCCTAATCAGCGGGCCTACTACGAGCAGTACTTC.

V usage is TRBV5-1 and J usage is TRBJ2-5, with a possible D match to TRBD2 (7 bases). V lost 3 bases and J 2 bases, leaving 17 bases between the germline ends. In germline, CDR1 is SGHRS, CDR2 YFSETQ. This CDR3 is built from 16 residues. The CDR3 sequence is CASSSPGGGPQETQYF. DNA for the CDR3: TGCGCCAGCAGCTCCCCTGGCGGGGGCCCTCAAGAGACCCAGTACTTC.

The chain couples TRBV7-6 to TRBJ2-1, with 9 nucleotides matching TRBD2. The V gene end was trimmed by 1 base and the J gene end by 6 bases; junction bases not matched to a gene: 4. The CDR3 extends over 15 amino acids. In germline, CDR1 is SGHVS, CDR2 FNYEAQ. The chain's CDR3 is CASSLVAGEGNEQFF. The DNA for the CDR3 is TGTGCCAGCAGCTTAGTAGCGGGAGAGGGCAATGAGCAGTTCTTC.

This rearrangement joins TRBV28 to TRBJ2-3, with D hard to call. Germline CDR1 reads MDHEN; CDR2 reads SYDVKM. The V gene lost 4 bases and the J gene lost 0 bases, with 14 bases spanning the gap. The CDR3 sequence is 16 residues long. The CDR3 region has the DNA TGTGCCAGCAGTTGGCGACTCCAATCTAGCACAGATACGCAGTATTTT. Protein: CASSWRLQSSTDTQYF.

This rearrangement joins TRBV27 to TRBJ1-1; maybe TRBD1 (6 bases). This CDR3 has 13 amino acids. Trimming removed 4 bases from V and 11 bases from J, with 17 bases in between. CDR1 and CDR2 from the germline V gene are MNHEY and SMNVEV (reference sequence). The CDR3 nucleotides are TGTGCCAGCAGTTCCCTAACAGGGCTTTCTGCTTTCTTT. Residues: CASSSLTGLSAFF.

This clonotype was found many times. The rearrangement links TRBV11-2 to TRBJ2-7; the match to TRBD2 covers 10 bases. This CDR3 is 17 amino acids long. From germline, CDR1 is SGHAT and CDR2 FQNNGV. With 3 bases clipped from V and 4 bases from J, the junction kept 12 bases outside the gene matches. CDR3 DNA: TGTGCCAGCAGCTTCGGATTCTCTAGCGGGGGAACGTACGAGCAGTACTTC. This codes for CASSFGFSSGGTYEQYF.

This chain uses TRBV4-2 with TRBJ2-3; unclear D gene. Trimming left V 1 base short and J 1 base short, with 9 bases between. This CDR3 is 15 amino acids long. CDR1 and CDR2 (germline): LGHNA, YNFKEQ. CDR3 protein: CASSQGRVRTDTQYF. The CDR3 DNA reads as TGTGCCAGCAGCCAAGGCCGGGTCCGCACAGATACGCAGTATTTT.

In its sample, this clonotype was seen a few times. The gene calls are TRBV14 and TRBJ2-7; D possibly corresponds to TRBD2 (6 bases). CDR3 size: 13 residues. Germline lookup yields CDR1 SGHDN and CDR2 FVKESK. Trimming left V 4 bases short and J 7 bases short, with 14 bases between. CDR3 nucleotides: TGTGCCAGCAGCCCGAGGGCGGCGGGGGAGCAGTACTTC. Translating it yields CASSPRAAGEQYF.

The V and J genes are TRBV9 and TRBJ2-5; 10 nucleotides agree with TRBD2. With 3 bases clipped from V and 4 bases from J, the junction kept 6 bases outside the gene matches. Germline CDR1 and CDR2: SGDLS and YYNGEE. The CDR3 is 15 amino acids. The DNA of the CDR3 is TGTGCCAGCAGCGCTAGCGGGAGTCAACGAGAGACCCAGTACTTC. Translating gives CASSASGSQRETQYF.

This clonotype was detected many times. This chain connects TRBV5-5 to TRBJ2-4, with TRBD2 matching over 13 bases. The CDR3 runs to 18 residues. Germline assignment: CDR1 SGHKS and CDR2 YYEKEE (reference sequence). Losses at the gene ends were 4 bases for V and 5 bases for J; bases not matched to a gene: 12. CDR3 residues: CASSPGLAGPEVENIQYF. As DNA, the CDR3 is TGTGCCAGCAGCCCGGGACTAGCGGGACCCGAAGTCGAAAACATTCAGTACTTC.

This clonotype was detected only a few times. CDR3 amino acids: CASSDGRGVAKNIQYF. DNA of the CDR3: TGTGCCAGCAGCGACGGCCGGGGGGTAGCCAAAAACATTCAGTACTTC. The chain joins TRBV12-3 or TRBV12-4 to TRBJ2-4; 7 nucleotides match TRBD2. V trimming: 6 bases; J trimming: 0 bases; junction bases outside the gene matches: 8. The CDR3 length is 16 residues.

This clonotype was found a few times. The V and J genes are TRBV2 and TRBJ2-5; 7 bases map to TRBD2. Germline CDR1 and CDR2: SNHLY and FYNNEI. The V gene end was trimmed by 3 bases and the J gene end by 5 bases; junction bases not matched to a gene: 9. The CDR3 sequence is 15 residues long. The DNA for the CDR3 is TGTGCCAGCAGTGAGCGGGGGATAGCACCCGAGACCCAGTACTTC. It is translated as CASSERGIAPETQYF. Filled out from reference TRBV2 and TRBJ2-5, the complete variable domain reads EPEVTQTPSHQVTQMGQEVILRCVPISNHLYFYWYRQILGQKVEFLVSFYNNEISEKSEIFDDQFSVERPDGSNFTLKIRSTKLEDSAMYFCASSERGIAPETQYFGPGTRLLVL.

This clonotype was seen a few times. This chain joins TRBV6-5 and TRBJ2-2; D remains unclear. V lost 3 bases and J lost 2, with 10 bases in between. The CDR3 totals 15 residues. Germline CDR1 is MNHEY and CDR2 is SVGAGI. CDR3 in DNA: TGTGCCAGCAGTTATGCCAAGTTAAACACCGGGGAGCTGTTTTTT. This encodes CASSYAKLNTGELFF.

In this sample, this clonotype turned up a few times. V and J are TRBV20-1 and TRBJ2-2, with 8 bases identical to TRBD1. CDR1 is DFQATT, CDR2 SNEGSKA, per germline (reference sequence). CDR3 length: 18 residues. J lost 0 bases, V lost 0 bases, and 9 bases had no gene match. CDR3 amino acids: CSARDGDRKIPNTGELFF. For the CDR3, the DNA is TGCAGTGCTAGAGATGGGGACAGGAAAATACCGAACACCGGGGAGCTGTTTTTT.